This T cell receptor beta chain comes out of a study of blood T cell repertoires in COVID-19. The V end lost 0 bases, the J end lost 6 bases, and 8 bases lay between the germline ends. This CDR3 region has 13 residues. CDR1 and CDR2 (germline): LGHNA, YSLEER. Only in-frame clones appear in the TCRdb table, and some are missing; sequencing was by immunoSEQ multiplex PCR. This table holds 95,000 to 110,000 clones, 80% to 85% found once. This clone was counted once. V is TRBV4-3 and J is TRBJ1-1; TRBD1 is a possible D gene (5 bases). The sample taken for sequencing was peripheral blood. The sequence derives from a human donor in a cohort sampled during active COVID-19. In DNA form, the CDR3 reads TGCGCCAGCAGCCAAGATTGGGGGGCTGAAGCTTTCTTT. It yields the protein CASSQDWGAEAFF.